Below are 8 T cell receptor beta chains sequenced from a single sample in a study of control samples from healthy donors and cancer patients. The protocol was immunoSEQ multiplex PCR, while the TCRdb copy is restricted to in-frame clones and leaves out a portion. This table holds 160,000 or so clones, 92% found once. Material: blood. These receptors were obtained from a woman aged 30 to 39 in good health.

This clone was counted a few times. The V and J genes are TRBV13 and TRBJ2-5; the D gene is possibly TRBD2 (7 bases). This CDR3 region has 15 residues. Germline CDR1 PRHDT, CDR2 FYEKMQ (reference sequence). V dropped 0 bases and J dropped 5 bases, with 13 bases sitting between them. CDR3 bases: TGTGCCAGCAGCTTAGGCCAAGGGGGGGCGGAGACCCAGTACTTC. Protein: CASSLGQGGAETQYF.

The rearrangement uses TRBV12-3 or TRBV12-4 and TRBJ1-6; D gene ambiguous. V lost 2 bases and J 11 bases, leaving 7 bases between the germline ends. CDR3 length equals 12 residues. The CDR3 spells CASSLTVPPLHF. Written as DNA, the CDR3 is TGTGCCAGCAGTTTAACTGTACCACCCCTCCACTTT.

The chain couples TRBV21-1 to TRBJ1-2. TRBV21-1 is listed as a pseudogene. The CDR3 is 9 amino acids. CDR3 DNA sequence: TGTGCGGGGGGGGTTGGCTACACCTTC. This translates into CAGGVGYTF.

The chain is built from TRBV30 and TRBJ1-3; no clear D gene. Germline V CDR1 and CDR2: GTSNPN, SVGIG (reference sequence). Trimming pared 1 base from V and 0 bases from J, leaving 22 bases between. The CDR3 is 19 amino acids. Written as DNA, the CDR3 is TGTGCCTGGAGTGGGGAACAGTTTGTAGGAGGAGGCTCTGGAAACACCATATATTTT. Amino acid sequence: CAWSGEQFVGGGSGNTIYF.

This chain joins TRBV19 and TRBJ2-7, with 8 bases fitting TRBD2. Germline V lookup: CDR1 LNHDA, CDR2 SQIVND (reference sequence). The CDR3 totals 14 residues. The V gene end was trimmed by 3 bases and the J gene end by 3 bases; junction bases not matched to a gene: 4. CDR3 region: CASSMLAGGYEQYF. CDR3 bases: TGTGCCAGTAGTATGCTGGCGGGAGGCTACGAGCAGTACTTC. The full variable domain, rest sourced from reference TRBV19 and TRBJ2-7, is DGGITQSPKYLFRKEGQNVTLSCEQNLNHDAMYWYRQDPGQGLRLIYYSQIVNDFQKGDIAEGYSVSREKKESFPLTVTSAQKNPTAFYLCASSMLAGGYEQYFGPGTRLTVT.

V usage is TRBV2 and J usage is TRBJ2-3; D not resolved. Between the trimmed V and J ends, which lost 6 bases and 3 bases, there was a span of 13 bases. The CDR3 is made up of 14 amino acids. Germline V gene lookup returns CDR1 SNHLY and CDR2 FYNNEI. The CDR3 region has the DNA TGTGCCAGCAGGCCGCTTTCCAATACAGATACGCAGTATTTT. Protein product: CASRPLSNTDTQYF. Variable domain in full (rest from reference TRBV2 and TRBJ2-3): EPEVTQTPSHQVTQMGQEVILRCVPISNHLYFYWYRQILGQKVEFLVSFYNNEISEKSEIFDDQFSVERPDGSNFTLKIRSTKLEDSAMYFCASRPLSNTDTQYFGPGTRLTVL.

The rearrangement links TRBV18 to TRBJ2-3; 8 positions match TRBD2. Germline CDR1 KGHSH, CDR2 LQKENI. V lost 3 bases to trimming and J lost 0 bases; unmatched junction nucleotides: 5. The CDR3 sequence is 16 residues long. The CDR3 loop is CASSPAASGSTDTQYF. The CDR3 nucleotides are TGTGCCAGCTCACCCGCCGCTAGCGGGAGCACAGATACGCAGTATTTT.

The chain is built from TRBV6-5 and TRBJ1-5; D gene ambiguous. The germline V and J ends were trimmed by 0 bases and 2 bases, with 8 bases remaining between them. CDR3 length: 15 residues. In germline, CDR1 is MNHEY, CDR2 SVGAGI. CDR3 amino acids: CASSYSGQGNQPQHF. The CDR3, as DNA: TGTGCCAGCAGTTACTCGGGCCAAGGCAATCAGCCCCAGCATTTT.